This TCR beta chain stems from a study of cytomegalovirus exposure and HLA in healthy donors (dated by TCRdb to about 2017). Study-wide context: According to a later analysis, one platform produced both the roughly 130 validation repertoires and the 666 repertoires of the first cohort. The study aimed to test whether signatures of past pathogen exposure could be identified by cataloging public T cell receptors. In addition to the first cohort of 666 subjects, a separate validation cohort of 130 or so different subjects was used. To predict cytomegalovirus infection status, the study brought together high-throughput TCR immunosequencing, statistical association of individual TCRs with disease status, and machine learning.

The study at large found these results: According to the authors, the approach could potentially be generalized to other disease states and immunological phenotypes. A total of roughly 160 TCR beta chains were listed by the study as associated with cytomegalovirus. The classifier was reported to diagnose cytomegalovirus status with high specificity and sensitivity in both the original cohort and the validation cohort. In a later analysis, TCRs clustered in the first cohort were found to also tend to co-occur in the roughly 120 validation repertoires, with about 93% of cluster scores above 0. A later analysis had no HLA typing for the validation cohort, so co-occurrence there was scored across all 130 or so repertoires. Most TCR sequences were observed very rarely across donors, whereas some public TCRs were present in many individuals. In vitro tests confirmed that three of the cytomegalovirus-associated TCR beta chains recognize cytomegalovirus antigens.

Measured from the cysteine to the phenylalanine, the CDR3 is 16 residues long. Kept here is only the CDR3 DNA, which spans 48 bases and is read in frame from base 1. CDR1 and CDR2 were assigned from the germline V gene as SNHLY and FYNNEI. Donors formed part of the validation cohort, which comprised some 120 subjects and was distinct from the first cohort of under 750 subjects. Libraries were built with the immunoSEQ multiplex PCR assay. Per the original workflow: A statistical classification framework was built to diagnose cytomegalovirus status from the catalog of TCR beta chain sequences. TCRdb retrieved this table from immuneACCESS and kept in-frame rearrangements only. Not all clones are present; in checked studies, unresolved V genes account for under half, and no reason is known for the remainder. From that table come the V and J calls and clone size; the DNA was used to work out D and trimming. The sample has around 200,000 clones on record, about 80% of them singletons. Approximately 2.9% of the sample rests with the top ten.

Of note for this clone: The target of this receptor is not known. The junction departs from germline at one end; a sequencing error may be responsible.

Sequences were obtained from PBMCs. The TCR comes from a woman under 30 in good health and CMV-seropositive. The V and J genes are TRBV2 and TRBJ2-6; the D gene lacks a confident call. The CDR3 protein is CASGEGPSSGANVLTF. The bases read TGTGCCAGCGGTGAAGGCCCCAGCTCTGGGGCCAACGTCCTGACTTTC.